This TCR beta chain stems from a study of blood T cell repertoires in COVID-19. This clone was detected a few times. V was shortened by 1 base and J by 0 bases, with 13 bases between the two germline ends. Germline CDR1 reads SGHVS; CDR2 reads FNYEAQ. The CDR3 contains 17 residues. Using immunoSEQ multiplex PCR, the repertoire was profiled, and TCRdb retains in-frame clones only, with some absent. The sample lists some 25,000 clones, 82% occurring once. The chain has TRBV7-6 and TRBJ1-5; D is undetermined. Sequencing was done on a sample of peripheral blood. The sequence came from a human donor in a cohort sampled during active COVID-19. The CDR3 reads CASSLGEADNSNQPQHF. DNA for the CDR3: TGTGCCAGCAGCTTAGGGGAGGCAGACAATAGCAATCAGCCCCAGCATTTT.